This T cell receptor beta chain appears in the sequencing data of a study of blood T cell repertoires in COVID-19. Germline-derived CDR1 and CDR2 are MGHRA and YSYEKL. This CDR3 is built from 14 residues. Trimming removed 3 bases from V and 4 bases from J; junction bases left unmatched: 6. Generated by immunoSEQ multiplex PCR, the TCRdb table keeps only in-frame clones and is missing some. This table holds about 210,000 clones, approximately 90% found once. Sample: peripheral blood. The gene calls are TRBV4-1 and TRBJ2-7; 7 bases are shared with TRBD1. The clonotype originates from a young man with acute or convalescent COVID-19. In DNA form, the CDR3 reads TGCGCCAGCAGCCAGACAGGGCCGCTGTACGAGCAGTACTTC. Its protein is CASSQTGPLYEQYF.